A single sample gave rise to the 20 T cell receptor beta chains below, sequenced in a study of cytomegalovirus exposure and HLA in healthy donors. Primers for the PCR totalled 60 Vbeta and 13 Jbeta. Profiled with immunoSEQ multiplex PCR; TCRdb holds only in-frame clones, not every one. The sample carries some 95,000 clones, 55% to 80% recorded once. The sample was PBMCs. These TCRs come from a female donor in good health and CMV-seronegative.

The rearrangement joins TRBV6-6 to TRBJ2-7; TRBD2 aligns across 11 bases. CDR1 and CDR2 from the germline V gene are MNHNY and SVGAGI (reference sequence). The CDR3 is made up of 16 amino acids. Germline trimming cut 0 bases from V and 2 bases from J; bases unmatched to any gene: 3. The DNA of the CDR3 is TGTGCCAGCAGTTACTCCGCTAGCGGGGGGCCCTACGAGCAGTACTTC. Amino acid sequence: CASSYSASGGPYEQYF.

The CDR3 protein is CASSFREQYF. CDR3 nucleotides: TGTGCCAGCAGTTTTCGCGAGCAGTACTTC. The genes are TRBV28 and TRBJ2-7; D call uncertain. Trimming cost V 3 bases and J 6 bases, with 3 bases left between them. Germline CDR1 and CDR2: MDHEN and SYDVKM. This CDR3 comprises 10 residues.

The CDR3 DNA reads as TGTGCCAGCAGCCAGGGACTAGCTGTCAATGAGCAGTTCTTC. As protein: CASSQGLAVNEQFF. The chain recombines TRBV7-9 with TRBJ2-1, with 9 bases lining up with TRBD2. CDR3 size: 14 residues. Germline CDR1 reads SEHNR; CDR2 reads FQNEAQ (reference sequence). V lost 5 bases to trimming and J lost 6 bases; unmatched junction nucleotides: 5.

The CDR3 here is CASSQRLARVTDTQYF. The CDR3, as DNA: TGTGCCAGCAGCCAGAGACTAGCGCGGGTGACAGATACGCAGTATTTT. This rearrangement joins TRBV14 to TRBJ2-3, with 8 nucleotides matching TRBD2. The CDR3 loop spans 16 amino acids. Germline trimming cut 3 bases from V and 3 bases from J; bases unmatched to any gene: 8. CDR1 is SGHDN and CDR2 is FVKESK in the germline V gene. Variable domain in full (rest from reference TRBV14 and TRBJ2-3): EAGVTQFPSHSVIEKGQTVTLRCDPISGHDNLYWYRRVMGKEIKFLLHFVKESKQDESGMPNNRFLAERTGGTYSTLKVQPAELEDSGVYFCASSQRLARVTDTQYFGPGTRLTVL.

The rearrangement joins TRBV10-3 to TRBJ2-5; 12 bases match TRBD1. Germline V gene sequence: CDR1 ENHRY, CDR2 SYGVKD. This CDR3 is 15 amino acids long. The V gene end was trimmed by 6 bases and the J gene end by 5 bases; junction bases not matched to a gene: 7. The CDR3 DNA reads TGTGCCATCAGGGGGGACAGGGGGCTTGAGGAGACCCAGTACTTC. Its translation is CAIRGDRGLEETQYF.

This clone was recorded only once. CDR3 sequence reads: CASTGEAGEKLFF. CDR3 coding DNA: TGTGCCAGCACTGGGGAGGCGGGTGAAAAACTGTTTTTT. The chain joins TRBV2 to TRBJ1-4, with D uncertain. Germline CDR1 is SNHLY and CDR2 is FYNNEI. Trimming removed 7 bases from V and 7 bases from J, with 13 bases in between. The CDR3 is 13 residues long.

This chain uses TRBV7-9 with TRBJ1-4, with 7 bases aligning to TRBD1. Germline trimming cut 5 bases from V and 3 bases from J; bases unmatched to any gene: 6. This CDR3 spans 15 amino acids. In germline, CDR1 is SEHNR, CDR2 FQNEAQ (reference sequence). The CDR3 DNA follows: TGTGCCAGCAGCCTACTCCAGGGGGCTAATGAAAAACTGTTTTTT. This codes for CASSLLQGANEKLFF.

The CDR3 bases are TGCGCCAGCAGCCAAGATAGAGCCGGGACAACTAACTATGGCTACACCTTC. Protein sequence: CASSQDRAGTTNYGYTF. This rearrangement joins TRBV4-3 to TRBJ1-2; D possibly corresponds to TRBD1 (6 bases). Germline V lookup: CDR1 LGHNA, CDR2 YSLEER. Trimming removed 0 bases from V and 0 bases from J, with 14 bases in between. This CDR3 spans 17 amino acids.

The gene calls are TRBV7-6 and TRBJ2-7; a possible D gene is TRBD2 (6 bases). V lost 2 bases, J lost 5 bases, and 10 bases lay in between. The V gene's germline CDR1 is SGHVS and CDR2 FNYEAQ. The CDR3 is made up of 13 amino acids. CDR3 in amino acids: CASSLSGSDEQYF. The CDR3 region has the DNA TGTGCCAGCAGCTTATCCGGGAGTGACGAGCAGTACTTC.

The CDR3 region is CASVWGQGEQETQYF. As DNA, the CDR3 is TGTGCCAGCGTATGGGGACAGGGAGAACAAGAGACCCAGTACTTC. The rearrangement uses TRBV2 and TRBJ2-5, with TRBD1 matching 9 bases. CDR3 length equals 15 residues. Germline V gives CDR1 SNHLY, CDR2 FYNNEI. V lost 8 bases to trimming and J lost 2 bases; unmatched junction nucleotides: 9.

The rearrangement links TRBV11-3 to TRBJ2-7; TRBD1 agrees at 8 bases. The CDR3 is made up of 15 amino acids. Germline V gene sequence: CDR1 SGHNT, CDR2 YENEEA. J gave up 6 bases and V 2 bases, and 9 bases lay outside the gene matches. The CDR3 DNA sequence: TGTGCCAGCAGCTTATCCCCAGGGGGCCGAGGCGAGCAGTACTTC. It yields the protein CASSLSPGGRGEQYF.

The V call is TRBV2, the J call TRBJ2-4; TRBD2 aligns across 7 bases. With V trimmed by 8 bases and J by 5 bases, 3 bases remained unmatched. CDR3 length: 12 amino acids. Germline V gives CDR1 SNHLY, CDR2 FYNNEI. CDR3 nucleotide sequence: TGTGCCAGCGGGAGGGTCCAAAACATTCAGTACTTC. This encodes CASGRVQNIQYF. Variable domain in full (rest from reference TRBV2 and TRBJ2-4): EPEVTQTPSHQVTQMGQEVILRCVPISNHLYFYWYRQILGQKVEFLVSFYNNEISEKSEIFDDQFSVERPDGSNFTLKIRSTKLEDSAMYFCASGRVQNIQYFGAGTRLSVL.

This rearrangement joins TRBV5-1 to TRBJ2-6; 8 bases map to TRBD1. CDR1 and CDR2 from the germline V gene are SGHRS and YFSETQ. The CDR3 runs 17 residues. Germline trimming cut 0 bases from V and 4 bases from J; bases unmatched to any gene: 6. The CDR3 here is CASSLALTGVGANVLTF. The CDR3 region has the DNA TGCGCCAGCAGCTTGGCCTTGACAGGGGTCGGGGCCAACGTCCTGACTTTC.

The chain carries TRBV11-1 and TRBJ2-1, with D tentatively TRBD2 (5 bases). Trimming pared 3 bases from V and 5 bases from J, leaving 11 bases between. CDR1 and CDR2 (germline): SGHAT, FQDESV (reference sequence). The CDR3 extends over 14 amino acids. CDR3 loop: CASSFGLLNNEQFF. The CDR3 region has the DNA TGTGCCAGCAGCTTCGGACTTTTAAACAATGAGCAGTTCTTC.

The CDR3 protein is CASSPRGETYNEQFF. In DNA, the CDR3 is TGTGCCAGTAGCCCCCGGGGGGAAACATACAATGAGCAGTTCTTC. The chain couples TRBV19 to TRBJ2-1, with 7 bases aligning to TRBD2. Germline V gene sequence: CDR1 LNHDA, CDR2 SQIVND (reference sequence). The CDR3 loop spans 15 amino acids. J gave up 4 bases and V 6 bases, and 9 bases lay outside the gene matches.

V usage is TRBV25-1 and J usage is TRBJ1-5; perhaps TRBD1 as D (6 bases). The CDR3 loop spans 14 amino acids. The germline CDR1 and CDR2 sequences are MGHDK and SYGVNS. CDR3 nucleotides: TGTGAAGGGGGAGAAGAGGAGGGCAATCAGCCCCAGCATTTT. It translates to CEGGEEEGNQPQHF.

The CDR3 DNA follows: TGTGCCAGCAGTGCCCCTAGCGGGGGGGCTGAGGAGCAGTTCTTC. It is translated as CASSAPSGGAEEQFF. This chain links TRBV6-6 with TRBJ2-1, with 12 bases fitting TRBD2. The CDR3 length is 15 residues. Per germline, CDR1 MNHNY and CDR2 SVGAGI (reference sequence). Unmatched junction bases numbered 9, after V lost 5 bases and J lost 10 bases.

V and J are TRBV7-2 and TRBJ2-7; perhaps TRBD2 as D (6 bases). Between the trimmed V and J ends, which lost 5 bases and 2 bases, there was a span of 13 bases. The CDR3 sequence is 14 residues long. Germline CDR1 SGHTA, CDR2 FQGNSA. In DNA form, the CDR3 reads TGTGCCAGCAGCCCAGGGACTCGCACCTACGAGCAGTACTTC. Encoded protein: CASSPGTRTYEQYF.

V and J are TRBV4-1 and TRBJ2-1; no firm D call. The germline CDR1 and CDR2 sequences are MGHRA and YSYEKL. V lost 1 base and J lost 8, with 12 bases in between. The CDR3 extends over 14 amino acids. CDR3: CASSQGGLAYEQFF. CDR3 nucleotides: TGCGCCAGCAGCCAAGGTGGATTAGCCTATGAGCAGTTCTTC.

Points on this clone: At the DNA level, this CDR3 is encoded by other sequences in the same sample as well. V and J are TRBV5-6 and TRBJ2-7; the D is unclear. V was pared by 2 bases and J by 1 base, with 10 bases between. Germline values: CDR1 SGHDT, CDR2 YYEEEE. The CDR3 is made up of 14 amino acids. This CDR3 reads CASSLGSGSYEQYF. The CDR3 DNA sequence: TGTGCCAGCAGCTTAGGCTCGGGTTCCTACGAGCAGTACTTC. The variable domain in full, with the rest retrieved from reference TRBV5-6 and TRBJ2-7, is DAGVTQSPTHLIKTRGQQVTLRCSPKSGHDTVSWYQQALGQGPQFIFQYYEEEERQRGNFPDRFSGHQFPNYSSELNVNALLLGDSALYLCASSLGSGSYEQYFGPGTRLTVT.